This T cell receptor beta chain was sequenced during a study of cytomegalovirus exposure and HLA in healthy donors. Study results and caveats: Cytomegalovirus association was assigned to about 180 TCR beta chains. Sequencing artifact likely explains a cluster of highly shared sequence variants. In a later analysis, HLA-associated TCR beta chains were more clonally expanded than equally common others.

Amplification used 60 Vbeta primers and 13 Jbeta primers. Sequencing used immunoSEQ multiplex PCR; TCRdb keeps in-frame clones, though not all of them. The sample has tens of thousands of clones, and its top ten clones hold under 20%. Germline values: CDR1 KGHSH, CDR2 LQKENI. V was clipped by 2 bases and J by 0 bases, with 7 bases between them. This CDR3 spans 14 amino acids. As concerns this clone: Its specificity is not known.

This clonotype was sampled from a male donor in good health and CMV-seropositive. The sample taken for sequencing was PBMCs. The chain uses TRBV18 and TRBJ1-2, with D perhaps matching TRBD1 (5 bases). The CDR3 region has the DNA TGTGCCAGCTCACCATCAGGGACTAACTATGGCTACACCTTC. Translating gives CASSPSGTNYGYTF.